This T cell receptor beta chain originates from a study of OX40 agonist ivuxolimab in advanced cancers. Study-wide context: Allowance was made for prior anti-PD-1, anti-PD-L1 or anti-CTLA-4 therapy, and roughly 40% had some.

On this clone itself: Its specificity is unknown.

Study-level results: Mean expanded clone counts were higher in CD8+ than CD4+ T cells.

CDR1 is LGHNA and CDR2 is YNFKEQ in the germline V gene. Trimming stripped 11 bases from V and 3 bases from J, with 16 bases between. This CDR3 region has 14 residues. Profiled with immunoSEQ multiplex PCR; TCRdb holds only in-frame clones, not every one. The sample holds some 72,000 clones, around 91% seen once. The gene calls are TRBV4-2 and TRBJ2-2, with a possible D match to TRBD2 (6 bases). Sequencing was performed on CD4+ or CD8+ T cells sorted from blood, taken in a trial of the OX40 agonist ivuxolimab. The sequence was collected from an adult with an advanced solid tumor such as melanoma, head and neck, liver or kidney cancer. CDR3 coding DNA: TGTGCCGGCCGACTAGAAGTGGACACCGGGGAGCTGTTTTTT. Its protein is CAGRLEVDTGELFF.